A selection of T cell receptor beta chains follows, all from one sample in a study of post-analysis software for immune sequencing data. TCRdb analysed the PCR reads with MiXCR anew, one entry per CDR3 protein. The sample shows some 260,000 distinct CDR3 sequences, about 38% of them seen only once. Sequencing input: blood. All receptors come from a girl under 18 with multiple sclerosis. Each CDR3 is given with its conserved first and last residue. Fields, in order: CDR3 protein, CDR3 DNA, clone size, D gene, J gene, V gene. A D gene is named only where the DNA matches it firmly. Rows give clone size only sometimes, using once, few, many, or a class for an expanded clone.

CDR3 protein: CAVRVGEGAFF
CDR3 DNA: TGTGCCGTCAGGGTAGGGGAAGGAGCTTTCTTT
clone size: .
D gene: .
J gene: TRBJ1-1
V gene: TRBV2

CDR3 protein: CSAREQGRSNYGYTF
CDR3 DNA: TGCAGTGCTAGGGAACAGGGGAGGTCTAACTATGGCTACACCTTC
clone size: .
D gene: TRBD1
J gene: TRBJ1-2
V gene: TRBV20-1

CDR3 protein: CASSLRPLDEQFF
CDR3 DNA: TGTGCCAGCAGCTTACGGCCCCTGGATGAGCAGTTCTTC
clone size: .
D gene: .
J gene: TRBJ2-1
V gene: TRBV7-9

CDR3 protein: CAIPQGWNGYTF
CDR3 DNA: TGTGCCATCCCACAGGGTTGGAATGGCTACACCTTC
clone size: many
D gene: .
J gene: TRBJ1-2
V gene: TRBV21-1

CDR3 protein: CASSLVAGDLTDTQYF
CDR3 DNA: TGCGCCAGCAGCTTGGTCGCGGGGGATCTCACAGATACGCAGTATTTT
clone size: many
D gene: TRBD2
J gene: TRBJ2-3
V gene: TRBV5-1

CDR3 protein: CASSTGGLGNEQFF
CDR3 DNA: TGTGCCAGCAGTACAGGCGGTCTAGGCAATGAGCAGTTCTTC
clone size: .
D gene: .
J gene: TRBJ2-1
V gene: TRBV6-5

CDR3 protein: CASSQIGRRARGTEAFF
CDR3 DNA: TGCGCCAGCAGCCAAATTGGGCGCAGGGCTAGAGGAACTGAAGCTTTCTTT
clone size: many
D gene: .
J gene: TRBJ1-1
V gene: TRBV4-1

CDR3 protein: CASSLRGDGNQPQHF
CDR3 DNA: TGTGCCAGCAGCCTCAGGGGGGATGGCAATCAGCCCCAGCATTTT
clone size: .
D gene: TRBD1
J gene: TRBJ1-5
V gene: TRBV7-2

CDR3 protein: CASSRTPLYNEQFF
CDR3 DNA: TGTGCCAGCAGTAGAACCCCCCTTTACAATGAGCAGTTCTTC
clone size: many
D gene: .
J gene: TRBJ2-1
V gene: TRBV28

CDR3 protein: CASSRSDTSGKFDTQYF
CDR3 DNA: TGTGCCAGCAGCCGGTCAGACACTAGCGGGAAATTCGATACGCAGTATTTT
clone size: .
D gene: TRBD2
J gene: TRBJ2-3
V gene: TRBV4-2

CDR3 protein: CASSFGSGWTETQYF
CDR3 DNA: TGTGCCAGCAGTTTTGGATCGGGCTGGACCGAGACCCAGTACTTC
clone size: .
D gene: .
J gene: TRBJ2-5
V gene: TRBV28

CDR3 protein: CASSLGRGGRNEQFF
CDR3 DNA: TGTGCCAGCAGTCTGGGGCGGGGGGGAAGGAATGAGCAGTTCTTC
clone size: many
D gene: TRBD2
J gene: TRBJ2-1
V gene: TRBV27

CDR3 protein: CASSLVSGSLKETQYF
CDR3 DNA: TGTGCCAGCAGTCTGGTCTCGGGCTCTCTGAAGGAGACCCAGTACTTC
clone size: many
D gene: .
J gene: TRBJ2-5
V gene: TRBV6-5

CDR3 protein: CASTPGRLNTEAFF
CDR3 DNA: TGTGCCAGCACCCCCGGACGGTTGAACACTGAAGCTTTCTTT
clone size: many
D gene: .
J gene: TRBJ1-1
V gene: TRBV3-1